The T cell receptor (beta chain) described here comes from a study of blood T cell repertoires in COVID-19. Study-wide context: From the United States, Italy and Spain came samples of acute and convalescent COVID-19.

This CDR3 contains 16 residues. Germline CDR1 reads LNHDA; CDR2 reads SQIVND (reference sequence). Trimming left V 4 bases short and J 9 bases short, with 19 bases between. TCRdb's copy holds only in-frame clones and misses some; the assay was immunoSEQ multiplex PCR. The table shows under 200,000 clones, with over 70% occurring only once. The rearrangement uses TRBV19 and TRBJ1-6, with D possibly TRBD1 on 5 matching bases. The specimen was peripheral blood. This sequence was found in a woman aged 80 or over with active or convalescent COVID-19. CDR3 nucleotide sequence: TGTGCCAGTAGTAGTCGGGGGGGGGTTACGGGTTCACCCCTCCACTTT. Protein product: CASSSRGGVTGSPLHF.